This T cell receptor (beta chain) derives from a study of T-cell reconstitution after alpha-beta-depleted transplantation in children. The germline V and J ends were trimmed by 1 base and 4 bases, with 8 bases remaining between them. This CDR3 comprises 14 residues. The TCRbeta library incorporated unique molecular identifiers. MiXCR, run by TCRdb on the PCR reads, gives a single entry per CDR3 protein. Of about 360,000 distinct CDR3 sequences in the sample, roughly 15% are singletons; the top ten hold roughly 4.5%. The TCR originated in a human donor who donated a stem cell graft to a child with Fanconi anemia. The chain recombines TRBV12-3 or TRBV12-4 with TRBJ1-5; D gene uncertain. Sequencing was performed on PBMCs, taken from the stem cell graft. The CDR3 bases are TGTGCCAGCAGTTTAGAAGGGATAAATCAGCCCCAGCATTTT. It codes for CASSLEGINQPQHF.